The clone carrying this TCR beta chain occurred a few times. Assay used: immunoSEQ multiplex PCR; TCRdb lists only in-frame clones, some missing. The profile shows approximately 130,000 clones, about 76% of them singletons. This record belongs to a study of blood T cell repertoires in COVID-19. The V and J ends lost 1 base and 3 bases respectively, with 12 bases between them. CDR1 is SGHAT, CDR2 FQNNGV, per germline. This CDR3 contains 15 residues. The chain combines TRBV11-2 with TRBJ1-2; no definite D call. The sequence was collected from a man at least 80 years old with acute or convalescent COVID-19. Sequenced material: peripheral blood. The DNA for the CDR3 is TGTGCCAGCAGCTTAGTACGGTCGCCCCACTATGGCTACACCTTC. It encodes CASSLVRSPHYGYTF.